The 21 T cell receptor beta chains given below trace back to one sample, sequenced in a study of blood T cell repertoires in COVID-19. Profiled with immunoSEQ multiplex PCR; TCRdb holds only in-frame clones, not every one. There are approximately 290,000 clones in the sample; roughly 89% occur only once, and 8.5% to 14% lies in the top ten. The source material was peripheral blood. The receptors come from a woman aged 25-40 years with COVID-19, enrolled during active disease.

Only one count was recorded for this clone. This chain joins TRBV27 and TRBJ2-3; TRBD2 aligns across 7 bases. V was pared by 5 bases and J by 2 bases, with 10 bases of the junction left unmatched. The CDR3 is 16 amino acids. Germline-derived CDR1 and CDR2 are MNHEY and SMNVEV (reference sequence). CDR3 loop: CASSGSAGEYTDTQYF. CDR3 nucleotide sequence: TGTGCCAGCAGTGGCTCGGCGGGGGAGTACACAGATACGCAGTATTTT.

The genes are TRBV7-2 and TRBJ2-2; D might be TRBD1 (6 bases). Germline V gene sequence: CDR1 SGHTA, CDR2 FQGNSA. This CDR3 is built from 13 residues. V lost 1 base to trimming and J lost 7 bases, with 7 bases between them. CDR3 DNA: TGTGCCAGCAGCTTAGTACAGGGCGGGGAGCTGTTTTTT. This translates into CASSLVQGGELFF.

This rearrangement joins TRBV3-1 (or the pseudogene TRBV3-2) to TRBJ2-7, with a weak D call TRBD1 (5 bases). The CDR3 loop spans 11 amino acids. V was trimmed by 6 bases and J by 6 bases, leaving 9 bases between them. Germline CDR1 reads LGHDT; CDR2 reads YNNKEL (reference sequence). The CDR3 region is CASRGRSEQYF. Written as DNA, the CDR3 is TGTGCCAGCAGGGGGCGGAGCGAGCAGTACTTC.

This sequence joins TRBV5-1 and TRBJ2-7; 7 bases match TRBD2. V dropped 4 bases and J dropped 3; count of bases not matched to a gene: 10. The CDR3 has 15 amino acids. From germline, CDR1 is SGHRS and CDR2 YFSETQ. In DNA form, the CDR3 reads TGCGCCAGCAGCGTTTATAGCGGGCCCTACTACGAGCAGTACTTC. Residues: CASSVYSGPYYEQYF.

The CDR3 DNA reads TGTGCCAGCAGACCAGGGCCAAGCGAGAACACTGAAGCTTTCTTT. Translation: CASRPGPSENTEAFF. V and J are TRBV7-9 and TRBJ1-1; a weak D match, TRBD1 (5 bases). V lost 6 bases and J lost 1, with 15 bases in between. CDR3 length equals 15 residues. Germline CDR1 reads SEHNR; CDR2 reads FQNEAQ (reference sequence).

The V call is TRBV6-6, the J call TRBJ1-1; D possibly corresponds to TRBD1 (6 bases). The V gene's germline CDR1 is MNHNY and CDR2 SVGAGI (reference sequence). V lost 0 bases and J lost 10, with 12 bases in between. This CDR3 contains 13 residues. The CDR3 region has the DNA TGTGCCAGCAGTTACTCCCGGACAGAAGGAGCTTTCTTT. This sequence encodes CASSYSRTEGAFF.

J is TRBJ2-1 and V is TRBV2; 10 nucleotides agree with TRBD2. The germline gives CDR1 SNHLY, CDR2 FYNNEI. The CDR3 loop spans 14 amino acids. Unmatched junction bases numbered 10, after V lost 7 bases and J lost 10 bases. CDR3 in DNA: TGTGCCAGCAAAGGGCTAGCGGGGGTCAGGGAGCAGTTCTTC. It yields the protein CASKGLAGVREQFF. The whole variable domain, filled in from reference TRBV2 and TRBJ2-1, reads EPEVTQTPSHQVTQMGQEVILRCVPISNHLYFYWYRQILGQKVEFLVSFYNNEISEKSEIFDDQFSVERPDGSNFTLKIRSTKLEDSAMYFCASKGLAGVREQFFGPGTRLTVL.

The chain joins TRBV2 to TRBJ1-6; 7 bases map to TRBD1. The CDR3 is 19 residues long. V lost 2 bases, J lost 0 bases, and 10 bases stayed unmatched. CDR1 is SNHLY and CDR2 is FYNNEI in the germline V gene. The CDR3 coding sequence is TGTGCCAGCAGTGAACCACAGGGGCCTTCTTACTCCTATAATTCACCCCTCCACTTT. This codes for CASSEPQGPSYSYNSPLHF.

The chain uses TRBV5-1 and TRBJ2-1, with TRBD1 as a possible D gene (6 bases). The CDR3 is 16 residues long. Trimming pared 0 bases from V and 2 bases from J, leaving 12 bases between. The germline CDR1 and CDR2 sequences are SGHRS and YFSETQ. The chain's CDR3 is CASSLGGTHAYNEQFF. CDR3 DNA: TGCGCCAGCAGCTTGGGTGGGACACACGCCTACAATGAGCAGTTCTTC. The complete variable domain, with remaining parts taken from reference TRBV5-1 and TRBJ2-1, reads KAGVTQTPRYLIKTRGQQVTLSCSPISGHRSVSWYQQTPGQGLQFLFEYFSETQRNKGNFPGRFSGRQFSNSRSEMNVSTLELGDSALYLCASSLGGTHAYNEQFFGPGTRLTVL.

V is TRBV27 and J is TRBJ2-2, with TRBD1 matching over 7 bases. This CDR3 region has 17 residues. With 7 bases clipped from V and 2 bases from J, the junction kept 13 bases outside the gene matches. The germline gives CDR1 MNHEY, CDR2 SMNVEV (reference sequence). The chain's CDR3 is CASKGITGVPNTGELFF. CDR3 nucleotide sequence: TGTGCCAGCAAAGGGATAACAGGGGTGCCTAACACCGGGGAGCTGTTTTTT.

The chain employs TRBV30 and TRBJ2-7, with D perhaps matching TRBD1 (7 bases). The germline V gene has CDR1 GTSNPN and CDR2 SVGIG (reference sequence). Trimming took 0 bases from V and 0 from J, leaving 12 bases between them. The CDR3 is made up of 15 amino acids. Here the CDR3 DNA reads TGTGCCTGGAGTGTGTCAGGGGGGAGCTCCTACGAGCAGTACTTC. Translating gives CAWSVSGGSSYEQYF.

The gene calls are TRBV27 and TRBJ1-4; maybe TRBD1 (5 bases). Deletions cut 5 bases from V and 7 bases from J, with 14 bases between. The length of the CDR3 is 14 residues. Germline V gene data show CDR1 as MNHEY and CDR2 as SMNVEV (reference sequence). The CDR3 is CASSPFPRGEKLFF. The CDR3, as DNA: TGTGCCAGCAGTCCTTTTCCTAGGGGTGAAAAACTGTTTTTT.

This sequence joins TRBV6-6 and TRBJ2-4, with 8 bases that match TRBD2. CDR1 MNHNY and CDR2 SVGAGI come from the germline V gene (reference sequence). The ends lost 7 bases at V and 3 bases at J; junction bases unmatched: 5. This CDR3 has 14 amino acids. The CDR3 loop is CASTPGGGKNIQYF. The CDR3 DNA sequence: TGTGCCAGCACCCCGGGAGGGGGCAAAAACATTCAGTACTTC.

The chain has TRBV12-1 and TRBJ2-2; the table's D call, TRBD1, has no DNA check behind it. TRBV12-1 is shown as a pseudogene. The CDR3 covers 20 residues. The CDR3 DNA reads as TGTGCCAGCAGCGCACACCCGGGACAGGGGGCACCAGGCACCCCCGGGGAGCTGTTTTTT. This encodes CASSAHPGQGAPGTPGELFF.

V gene TRBV7-9 combines with J gene TRBJ2-5; 10 nucleotides align to TRBD1. The CDR3 extends over 15 amino acids. CDR1 SEHNR and CDR2 FQNEAQ come from the germline V gene (reference sequence). Trimming cost V 4 bases and J 4 bases; bases outside gene matches: 6. The CDR3 nucleotides are TGTGCCAGCAGCTCCCGGGACAGGGGTAGAGAGACCCAGTACTTC. This gives the protein CASSSRDRGRETQYF.

A few counts support this clone. This chain joins TRBV2 and TRBJ2-7; D ambiguous. Per the germline V gene, CDR1 is SNHLY and CDR2 is FYNNEI. V lost 6 bases, J lost 3 bases, and 9 bases lay in between. The CDR3 sequence is 12 residues long. The CDR3 spells CASSNYNYEQYF. The CDR3 coding sequence is TGTGCCAGCAGCAACTATAACTACGAGCAGTACTTC.

The V gene is TRBV2, the J gene TRBJ1-5; unclear D gene. CDR3 length: 13 residues. Germline CDR1 and CDR2: SNHLY and FYNNEI. Trimming pared 5 bases from V and 9 bases from J, leaving 14 bases between. The CDR3 region has the DNA TGTGCCAGCAGTTCACCAGGAGGTGGGCCCCAGCATTTT. This translates into CASSSPGGGPQHF.

This chain uses TRBV2 with TRBJ2-3; 8 bases map to TRBD2. This CDR3 has 15 residues. After removal of 3 bases from V and 3 bases from J, the junction contained 5 bases not matched to a gene. Germline-derived CDR1 and CDR2 are SNHLY and FYNNEI. This CDR3 is CASSDWGGGTDTQYF. The CDR3 coding sequence is TGTGCCAGCAGTGATTGGGGCGGGGGGACAGATACGCAGTATTTT.

The chain couples TRBV2 to TRBJ1-5, with 9 bases lining up with TRBD1. The CDR3 runs 17 residues. V trimming: 10 bases; J trimming: 0 bases; junction bases outside the gene matches: 13. Per the germline V gene, CDR1 is SNHLY and CDR2 is FYNNEI. The CDR3: CATSTRGTGSSNQPQHF. CDR3 sequence (DNA): TGTGCCACCTCGACTCGTGGGACAGGGAGTAGCAATCAGCCCCAGCATTTT. Together with reference TRBV2 and TRBJ1-5, the CDR3 gives the full variable domain: EPEVTQTPSHQVTQMGQEVILRCVPISNHLYFYWYRQILGQKVEFLVSFYNNEISEKSEIFDDQFSVERPDGSNFTLKIRSTKLEDSAMYFCATSTRGTGSSNQPQHFGDGTRLSIL.

The CDR3 reads CASSLQRDTQYF. In DNA form, the CDR3 reads TGTGCCAGCTCCCTCCAGCGGGATACGCAGTATTTT. The chain has TRBV18 and TRBJ2-3, with D possibly being TRBD2 (5 bases). V was pared by 6 bases and J by 6 bases, with 10 bases between. Germline V gives CDR1 KGHSH, CDR2 LQKENI. The CDR3 has 12 residues.

The chain links TRBV5-4 to TRBJ2-7, with 12 positions matching TRBD2. Unmatched junction bases numbered 6, after V lost 0 bases and J lost 5 bases. Germline V gene sequence: CDR1 SGHNT, CDR2 YYREEE (reference sequence). This CDR3 contains 16 residues. CDR3 sequence: CASSLDPSGGAHEQYF. CDR3 bases: TGTGCCAGCAGCTTGGATCCTAGCGGGGGGGCGCACGAGCAGTACTTC.